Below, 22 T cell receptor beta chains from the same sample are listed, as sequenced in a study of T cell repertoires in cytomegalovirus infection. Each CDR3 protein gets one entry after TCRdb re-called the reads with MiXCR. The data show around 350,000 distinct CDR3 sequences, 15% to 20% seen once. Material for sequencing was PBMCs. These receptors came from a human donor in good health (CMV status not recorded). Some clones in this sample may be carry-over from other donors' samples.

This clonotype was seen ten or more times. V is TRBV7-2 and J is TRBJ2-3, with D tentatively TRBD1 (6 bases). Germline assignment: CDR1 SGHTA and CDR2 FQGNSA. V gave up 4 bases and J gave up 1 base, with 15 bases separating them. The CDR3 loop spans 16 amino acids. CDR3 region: CASSSRQAVGTDTQYF. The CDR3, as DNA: TGTGCCAGCAGCTCCAGACAGGCGGTTGGCACAGATACGCAGTATTTT.

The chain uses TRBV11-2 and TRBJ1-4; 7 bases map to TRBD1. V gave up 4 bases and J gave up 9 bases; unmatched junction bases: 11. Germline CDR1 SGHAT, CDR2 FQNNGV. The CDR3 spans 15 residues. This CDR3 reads CASSSPGQIPKKLFF. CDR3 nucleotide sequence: TGTGCCAGCAGCTCTCCGGGACAGATCCCTAAAAAACTGTTTTTT.

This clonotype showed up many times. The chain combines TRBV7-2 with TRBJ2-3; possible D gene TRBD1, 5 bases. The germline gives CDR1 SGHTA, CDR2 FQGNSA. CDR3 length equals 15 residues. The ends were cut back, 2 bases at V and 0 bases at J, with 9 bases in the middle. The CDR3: CASSLLGHSTDTQYF. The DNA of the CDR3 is TGTGCCAGCAGCTTACTAGGACATAGCACAGATACGCAGTATTTT.

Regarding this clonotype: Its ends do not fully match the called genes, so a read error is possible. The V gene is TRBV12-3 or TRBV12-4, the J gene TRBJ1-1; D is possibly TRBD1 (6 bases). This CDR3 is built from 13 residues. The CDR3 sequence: CASSLGGALETFF. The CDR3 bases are TGTGCCAGCAGTTTGGGGGGGGCCCTTGAAACTTTCTTT.

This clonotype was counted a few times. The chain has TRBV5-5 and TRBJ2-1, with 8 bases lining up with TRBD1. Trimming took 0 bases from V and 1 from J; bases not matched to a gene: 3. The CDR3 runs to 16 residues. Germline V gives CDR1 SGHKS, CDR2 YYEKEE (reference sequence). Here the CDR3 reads CASSLGQGPSYNEQFF. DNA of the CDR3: TGTGCCAGCAGCTTGGGACAGGGGCCTTCCTACAATGAGCAGTTCTTC.

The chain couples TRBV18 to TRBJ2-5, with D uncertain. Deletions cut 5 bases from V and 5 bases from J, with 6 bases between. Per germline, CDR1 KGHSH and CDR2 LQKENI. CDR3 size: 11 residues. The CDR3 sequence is CASSGVETQYF. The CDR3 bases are TGTGCCAGCTCAGGAGTGGAGACCCAGTACTTC.

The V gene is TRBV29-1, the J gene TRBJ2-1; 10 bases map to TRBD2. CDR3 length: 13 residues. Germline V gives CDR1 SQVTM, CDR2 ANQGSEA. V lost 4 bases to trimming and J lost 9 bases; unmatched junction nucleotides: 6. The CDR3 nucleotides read TGCAGCGTTGGGCTAGCGGGAGTCGGTGAGCAGTTCTTC. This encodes CSVGLAGVGEQFF.

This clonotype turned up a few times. The CDR3 region is CASSPAVAGGADTQYF. In DNA form, the CDR3 reads TGTGCCAGCAGTCCCGCCGTAGCGGGAGGGGCAGATACGCAGTATTTT. The chain carries TRBV6-5 and TRBJ2-3, with 11 nucleotides matching TRBD2. This CDR3 spans 16 amino acids. The V gene's germline CDR1 is MNHEY and CDR2 SVGAGI. J gave up 4 bases and V 5 bases, and 8 bases lay outside the gene matches.

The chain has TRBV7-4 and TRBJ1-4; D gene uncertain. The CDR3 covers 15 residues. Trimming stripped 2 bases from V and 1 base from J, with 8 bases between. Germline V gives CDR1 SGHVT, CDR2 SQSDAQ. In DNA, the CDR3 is TGTGCCAGCAGCTTATCCGGGAAAACTAATGAAAAACTGTTTTTT. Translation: CASSLSGKTNEKLFF.

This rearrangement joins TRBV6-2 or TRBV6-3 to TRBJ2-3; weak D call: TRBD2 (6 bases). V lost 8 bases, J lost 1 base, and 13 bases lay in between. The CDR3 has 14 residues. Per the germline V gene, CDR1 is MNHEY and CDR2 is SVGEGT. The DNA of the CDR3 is TGTGCCAGCTGCGCGGGACGCGGCACAGATACGCAGTATTTT. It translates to CASCAGRGTDTQYF.

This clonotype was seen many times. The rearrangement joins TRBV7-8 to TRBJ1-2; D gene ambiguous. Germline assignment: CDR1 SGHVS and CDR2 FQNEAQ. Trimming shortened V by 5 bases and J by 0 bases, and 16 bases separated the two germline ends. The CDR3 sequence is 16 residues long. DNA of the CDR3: TGTGCCAGCAGCCCCATACGCCGTCTCCCTAACTATGGCTACACCTTC. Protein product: CASSPIRRLPNYGYTF.

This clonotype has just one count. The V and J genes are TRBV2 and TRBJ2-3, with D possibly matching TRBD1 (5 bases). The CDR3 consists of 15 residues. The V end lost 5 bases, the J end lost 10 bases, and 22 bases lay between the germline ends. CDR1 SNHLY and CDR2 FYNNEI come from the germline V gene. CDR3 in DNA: TGTGCCAGCAGTATGACCGTGACAGCGCCGGATGCGCAGTATTTT. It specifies CASSMTVTAPDAQYF.

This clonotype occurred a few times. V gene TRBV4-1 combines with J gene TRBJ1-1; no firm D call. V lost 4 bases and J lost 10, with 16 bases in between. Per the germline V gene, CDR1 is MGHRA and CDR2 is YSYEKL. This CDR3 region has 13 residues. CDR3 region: CASSPNYVSGAFF. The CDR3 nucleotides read TGCGCCAGCAGCCCTAATTACGTCTCCGGAGCTTTCTTT.

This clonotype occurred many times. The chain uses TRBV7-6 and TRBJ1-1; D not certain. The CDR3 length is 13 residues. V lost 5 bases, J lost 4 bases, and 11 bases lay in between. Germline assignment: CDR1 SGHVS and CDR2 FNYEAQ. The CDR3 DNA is TGTGCCAGCAGCGTAGGACTGATCACTGAAGCTTTCTTT. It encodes CASSVGLITEAFF. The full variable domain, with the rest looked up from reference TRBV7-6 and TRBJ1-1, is GAGVSQSPRYKVTKRGQDVALRCDPISGHVSLYWYRQALGQGPEFLTYFNYEAQQDKSGLPNDRFSAERPEGSISTLTIQRTEQRDSAMYRCASSVGLITEAFFGQGTRLTVV.

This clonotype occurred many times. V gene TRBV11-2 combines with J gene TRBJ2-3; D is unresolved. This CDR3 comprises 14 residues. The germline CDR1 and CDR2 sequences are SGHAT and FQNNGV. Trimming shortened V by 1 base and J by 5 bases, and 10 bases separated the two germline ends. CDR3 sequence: CASSLGSELDTQYF. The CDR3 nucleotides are TGTGCCAGCAGCTTAGGATCAGAGTTAGATACGCAGTATTTT.

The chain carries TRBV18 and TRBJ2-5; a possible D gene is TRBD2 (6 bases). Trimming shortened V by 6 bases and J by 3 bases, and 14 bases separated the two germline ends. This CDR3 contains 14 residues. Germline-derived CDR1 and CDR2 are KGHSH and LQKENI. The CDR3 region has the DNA TGTGCCAGCTCCGGACTAAGGGCCAAAGAGACCCAGTACTTC. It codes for CASSGLRAKETQYF.

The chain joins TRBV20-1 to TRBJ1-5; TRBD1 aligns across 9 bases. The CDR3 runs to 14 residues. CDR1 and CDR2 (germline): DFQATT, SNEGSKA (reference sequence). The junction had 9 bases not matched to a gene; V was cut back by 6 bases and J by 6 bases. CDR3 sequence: CSAITGGAGQPQHF. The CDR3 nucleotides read TGCAGTGCCATTACAGGGGGCGCCGGTCAGCCCCAGCATTTT.

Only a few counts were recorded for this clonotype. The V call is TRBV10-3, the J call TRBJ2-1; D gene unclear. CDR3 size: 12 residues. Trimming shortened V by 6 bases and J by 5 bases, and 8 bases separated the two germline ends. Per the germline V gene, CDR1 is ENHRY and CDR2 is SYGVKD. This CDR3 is CAIRDGNNEQFF. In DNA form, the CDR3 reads TGTGCCATCAGGGACGGAAACAATGAGCAGTTCTTC.

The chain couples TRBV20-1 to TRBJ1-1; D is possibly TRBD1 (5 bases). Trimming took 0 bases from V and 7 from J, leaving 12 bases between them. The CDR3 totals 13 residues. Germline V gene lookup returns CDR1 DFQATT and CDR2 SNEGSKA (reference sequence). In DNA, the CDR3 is TGCAGTGCTAGAGATCGGGGGTCGGGTGAAGCTTTCTTT. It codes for CSARDRGSGEAFF.

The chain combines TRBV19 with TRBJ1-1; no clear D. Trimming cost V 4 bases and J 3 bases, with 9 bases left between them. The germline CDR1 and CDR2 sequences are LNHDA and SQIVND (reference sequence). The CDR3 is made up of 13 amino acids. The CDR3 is CASSTIPDTEAFF. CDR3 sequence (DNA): TGTGCCAGTAGTACCATCCCTGACACTGAAGCTTTCTTT.

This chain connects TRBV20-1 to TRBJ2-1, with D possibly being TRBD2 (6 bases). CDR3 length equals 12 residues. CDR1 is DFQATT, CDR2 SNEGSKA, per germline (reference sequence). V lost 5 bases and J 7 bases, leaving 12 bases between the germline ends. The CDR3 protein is CSAGDLINEQFF. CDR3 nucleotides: TGCAGTGCTGGGGACTTGATTAATGAGCAGTTCTTC.

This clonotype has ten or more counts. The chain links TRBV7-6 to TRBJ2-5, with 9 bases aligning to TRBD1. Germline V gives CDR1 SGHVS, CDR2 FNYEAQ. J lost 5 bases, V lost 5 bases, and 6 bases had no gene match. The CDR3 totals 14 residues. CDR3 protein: CASSTGTGRETQYF. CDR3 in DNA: TGTGCCAGCAGCACCGGGACAGGGCGGGAGACCCAGTACTTC.